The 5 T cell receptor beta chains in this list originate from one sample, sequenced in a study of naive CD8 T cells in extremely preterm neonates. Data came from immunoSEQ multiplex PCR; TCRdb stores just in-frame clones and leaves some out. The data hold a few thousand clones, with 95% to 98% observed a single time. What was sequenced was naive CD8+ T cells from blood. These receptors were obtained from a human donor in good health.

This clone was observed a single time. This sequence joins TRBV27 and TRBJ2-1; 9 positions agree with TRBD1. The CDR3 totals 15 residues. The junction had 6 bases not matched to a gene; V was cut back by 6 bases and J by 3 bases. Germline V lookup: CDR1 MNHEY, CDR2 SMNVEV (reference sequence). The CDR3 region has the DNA TGTGCCAGCAGACCCACGGGACAGGGCTACAATGAGCAGTTCTTC. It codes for CASRPTGQGYNEQFF.

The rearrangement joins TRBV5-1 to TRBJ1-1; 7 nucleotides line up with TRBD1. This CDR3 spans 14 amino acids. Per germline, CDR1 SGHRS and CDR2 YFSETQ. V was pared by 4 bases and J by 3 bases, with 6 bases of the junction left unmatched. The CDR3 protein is CASSPSTGYTEAFF. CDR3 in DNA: TGCGCCAGCAGCCCGTCGACAGGGTACACTGAAGCTTTCTTT.

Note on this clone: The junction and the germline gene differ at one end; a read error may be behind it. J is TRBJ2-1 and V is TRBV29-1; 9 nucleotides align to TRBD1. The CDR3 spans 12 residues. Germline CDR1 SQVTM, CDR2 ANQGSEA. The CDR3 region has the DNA TGCAGCGTTGACAATCCCCGGGACAGGGAGGTCTTC. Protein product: CSVDNPRDREVF.

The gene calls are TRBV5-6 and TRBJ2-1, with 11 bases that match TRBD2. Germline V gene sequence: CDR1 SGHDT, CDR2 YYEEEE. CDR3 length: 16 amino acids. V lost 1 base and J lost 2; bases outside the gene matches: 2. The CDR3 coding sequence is TGTGCCAGCAGCTTGCCGGGACTAGCGGCCTACAATGAGCAGTTCTTC. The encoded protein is CASSLPGLAAYNEQFF.

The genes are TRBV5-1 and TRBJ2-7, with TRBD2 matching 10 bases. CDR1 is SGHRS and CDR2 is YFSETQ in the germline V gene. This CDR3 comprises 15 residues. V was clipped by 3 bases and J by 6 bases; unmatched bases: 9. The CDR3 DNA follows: TGCGCCAGCAGCTCCACTACTAGCGGGGTTCTCGAGCAGTACTTC. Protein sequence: CASSSTTSGVLEQYF.